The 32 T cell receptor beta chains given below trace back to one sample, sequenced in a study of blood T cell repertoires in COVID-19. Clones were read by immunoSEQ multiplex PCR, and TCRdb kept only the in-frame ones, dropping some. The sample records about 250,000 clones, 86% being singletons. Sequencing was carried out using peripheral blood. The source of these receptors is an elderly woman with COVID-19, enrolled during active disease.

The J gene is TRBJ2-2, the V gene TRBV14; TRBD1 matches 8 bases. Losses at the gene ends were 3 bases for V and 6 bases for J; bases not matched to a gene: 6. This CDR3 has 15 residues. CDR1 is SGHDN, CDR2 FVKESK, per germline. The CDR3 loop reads CASSHLQDRAGELFF. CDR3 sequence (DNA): TGTGCCAGCAGCCATCTGCAGGACAGGGCCGGGGAGCTGTTTTTT.

CDR3 nucleotide sequence: TGTGCCAGCAGCCCGGGACTAGCTTACACAGATACGCAGTATTTT. The encoded protein is CASSPGLAYTDTQYF. This rearrangement joins TRBV4-2 to TRBJ2-3; 9 nucleotides agree with TRBD2. J lost 2 bases, V lost 4 bases, and 4 bases had no gene match. This CDR3 is built from 15 residues. Germline V gene sequence: CDR1 LGHNA, CDR2 YNFKEQ.

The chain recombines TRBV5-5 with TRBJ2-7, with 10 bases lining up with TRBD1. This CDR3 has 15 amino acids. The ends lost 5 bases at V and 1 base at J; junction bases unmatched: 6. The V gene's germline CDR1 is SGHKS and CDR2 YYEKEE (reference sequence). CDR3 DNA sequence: TGTGCCAGCAGTCCCGGACAGGGGGTTTCCTACGAGCAGTACTTC. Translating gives CASSPGQGVSYEQYF.

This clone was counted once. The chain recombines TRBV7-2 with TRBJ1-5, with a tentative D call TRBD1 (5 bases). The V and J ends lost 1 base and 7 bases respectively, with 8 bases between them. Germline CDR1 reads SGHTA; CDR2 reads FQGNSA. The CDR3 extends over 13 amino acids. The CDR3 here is CASSLVRAQPQHF. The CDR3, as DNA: TGTGCCAGCAGCTTAGTCAGGGCACAGCCCCAGCATTTT.

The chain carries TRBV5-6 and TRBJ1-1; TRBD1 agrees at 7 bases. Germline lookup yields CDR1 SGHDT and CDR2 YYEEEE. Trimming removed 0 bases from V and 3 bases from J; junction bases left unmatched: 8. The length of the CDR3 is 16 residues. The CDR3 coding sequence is TGTGCCAGCAGCTTGGATAACTCCAGGGGGTACACTGAAGCTTTCTTT. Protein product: CASSLDNSRGYTEAFF.

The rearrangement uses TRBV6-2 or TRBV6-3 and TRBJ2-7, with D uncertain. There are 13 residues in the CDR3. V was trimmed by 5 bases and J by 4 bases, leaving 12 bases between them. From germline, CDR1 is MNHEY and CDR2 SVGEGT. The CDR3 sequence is CASSTPLLYEQYF. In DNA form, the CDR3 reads TGTGCCAGCAGTACCCCTCTATTATACGAGCAGTACTTC.

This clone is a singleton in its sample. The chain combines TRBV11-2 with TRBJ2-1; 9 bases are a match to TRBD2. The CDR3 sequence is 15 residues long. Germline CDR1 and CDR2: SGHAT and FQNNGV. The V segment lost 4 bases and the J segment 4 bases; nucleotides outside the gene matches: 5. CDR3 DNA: TGTGCCAGCAGCTGGGCTAGCGGGGCATACAATGAGCAGTTCTTC. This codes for CASSWASGAYNEQFF.

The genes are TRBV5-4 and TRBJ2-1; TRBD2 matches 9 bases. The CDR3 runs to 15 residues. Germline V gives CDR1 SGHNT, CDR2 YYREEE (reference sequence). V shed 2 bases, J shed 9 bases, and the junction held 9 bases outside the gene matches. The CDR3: CASSFVAGGGSEQFF. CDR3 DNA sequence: TGTGCCAGCAGCTTTGTTGCGGGGGGGGGATCTGAGCAGTTCTTC.

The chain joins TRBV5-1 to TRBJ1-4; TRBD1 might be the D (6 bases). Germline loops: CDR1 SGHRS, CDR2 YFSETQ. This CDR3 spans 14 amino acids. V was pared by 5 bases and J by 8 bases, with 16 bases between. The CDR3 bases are TGCGCCAGCAGGGTACAGGGTTTTGGGGAAAAACTGTTTTTT. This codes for CASRVQGFGEKLFF.

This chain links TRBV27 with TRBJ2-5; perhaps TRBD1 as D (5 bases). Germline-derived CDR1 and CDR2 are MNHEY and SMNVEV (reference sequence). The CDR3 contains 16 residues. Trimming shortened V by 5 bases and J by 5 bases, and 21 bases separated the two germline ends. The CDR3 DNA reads TGTGCCAGCAGTCCCCGTTGGGCAGGGAAATCGGAGACCCAGTACTTC. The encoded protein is CASSPRWAGKSETQYF.

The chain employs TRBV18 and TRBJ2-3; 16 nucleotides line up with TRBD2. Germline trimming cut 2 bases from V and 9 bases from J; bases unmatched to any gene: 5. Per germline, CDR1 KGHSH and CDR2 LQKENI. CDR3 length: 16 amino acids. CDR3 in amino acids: CASSPGTSGGARTQYF. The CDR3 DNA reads TGTGCCAGCTCACCAGGGACTAGCGGGGGGGCGAGGACGCAGTATTTT.

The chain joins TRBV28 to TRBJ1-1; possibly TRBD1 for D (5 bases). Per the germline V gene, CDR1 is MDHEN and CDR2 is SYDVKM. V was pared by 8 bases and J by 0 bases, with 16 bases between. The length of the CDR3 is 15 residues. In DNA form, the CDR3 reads TGTGCCAGCCTTGGGGCAGACAAAATGAACACTGAAGCTTTCTTT. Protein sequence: CASLGADKMNTEAFF.

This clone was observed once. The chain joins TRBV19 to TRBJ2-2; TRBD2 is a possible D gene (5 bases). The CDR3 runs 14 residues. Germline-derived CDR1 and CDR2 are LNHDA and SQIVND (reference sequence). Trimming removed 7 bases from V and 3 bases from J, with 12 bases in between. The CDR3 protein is CASKGREHTGELFF. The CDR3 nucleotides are TGTGCCAGTAAGGGTAGGGAGCACACCGGGGAGCTGTTTTTT.

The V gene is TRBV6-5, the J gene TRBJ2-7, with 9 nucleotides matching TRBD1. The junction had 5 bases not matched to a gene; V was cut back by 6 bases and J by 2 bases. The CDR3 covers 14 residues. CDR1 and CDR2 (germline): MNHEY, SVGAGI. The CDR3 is CASRTGGTTYEQYV. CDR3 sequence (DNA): TGTGCCAGCAGAACAGGGGGCACCACCTACGAGCAGTACGTC.

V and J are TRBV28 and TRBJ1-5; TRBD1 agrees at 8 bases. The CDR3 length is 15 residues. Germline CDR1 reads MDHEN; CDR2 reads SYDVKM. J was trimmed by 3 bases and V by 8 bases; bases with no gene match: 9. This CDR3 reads CASVLPGGNNQPQHF. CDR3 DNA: TGTGCCAGCGTTCTACCAGGGGGCAACAATCAGCCCCAGCATTTT.

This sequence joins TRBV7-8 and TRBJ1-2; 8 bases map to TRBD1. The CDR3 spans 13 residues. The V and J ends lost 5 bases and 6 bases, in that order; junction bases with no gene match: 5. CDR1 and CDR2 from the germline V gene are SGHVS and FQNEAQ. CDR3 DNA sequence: TGTGCCAGCAGCCAAATACAGGGGGATGGCTACACCTTC. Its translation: CASSQIQGDGYTF.

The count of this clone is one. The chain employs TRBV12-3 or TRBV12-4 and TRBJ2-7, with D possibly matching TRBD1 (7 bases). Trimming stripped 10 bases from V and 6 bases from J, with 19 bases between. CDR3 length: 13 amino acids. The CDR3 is CATGGQTAGEQYF. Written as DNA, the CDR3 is TGTGCCACCGGGGGACAGACCGCCGGCGAGCAGTACTTC.

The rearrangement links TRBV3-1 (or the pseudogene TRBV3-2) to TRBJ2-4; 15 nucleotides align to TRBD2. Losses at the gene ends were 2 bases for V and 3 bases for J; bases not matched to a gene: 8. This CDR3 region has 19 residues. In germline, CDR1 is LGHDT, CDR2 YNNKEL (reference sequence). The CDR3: CASSQLRTSGGGSKNIQYF. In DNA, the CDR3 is TGTGCCAGCAGCCAACTCCGGACTAGCGGGGGGGGGAGCAAAAACATTCAGTACTTC.

The CDR3 here is CASSLNGGVNSPLHF. The CDR3 DNA is TGTGCCAGCAGCTTAAATGGTGGAGTTAATTCACCCCTCCACTTT. This chain links TRBV5-4 with TRBJ1-6; D not resolved. Germline V CDR1 and CDR2: SGHNT, YYREEE (reference sequence). Trimming stripped 2 bases from V and 6 bases from J, with 12 bases between. CDR3 length: 15 amino acids. The variable domain in full, completed from reference TRBV5-4 and TRBJ1-6, reads ETGVTQSPTHLIKTRGQQVTLRCSSQSGHNTVSWYQQALGQGPQFIFQYYREEENGRGNFPPRFSGLQFPNYSSELNVNALELDDSALYLCASSLNGGVNSPLHFGNGTRLTVT.

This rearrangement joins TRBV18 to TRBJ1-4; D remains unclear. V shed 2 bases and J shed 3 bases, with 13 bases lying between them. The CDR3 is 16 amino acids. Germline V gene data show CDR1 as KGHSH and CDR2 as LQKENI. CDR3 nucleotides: TGTGCCAGCTCACCAGAGCCGGGGAAATCTAATGAAAAACTGTTTTTT. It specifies CASSPEPGKSNEKLFF.

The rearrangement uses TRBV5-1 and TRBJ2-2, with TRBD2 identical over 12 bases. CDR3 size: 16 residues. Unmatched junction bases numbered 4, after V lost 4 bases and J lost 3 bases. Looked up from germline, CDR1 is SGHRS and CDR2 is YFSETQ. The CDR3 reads CASSLTSGGYTGELFF. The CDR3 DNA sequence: TGCGCCAGCAGCCTGACTAGCGGGGGATACACCGGGGAGCTGTTTTTT.

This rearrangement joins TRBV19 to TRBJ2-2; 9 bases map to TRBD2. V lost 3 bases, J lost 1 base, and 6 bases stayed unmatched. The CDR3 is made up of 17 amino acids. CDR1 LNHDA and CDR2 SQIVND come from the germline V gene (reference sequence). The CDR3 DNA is TGTGCCAGTAGTATGATGCGGGGGGGCCGGAACACCGGGGAGCTGTTTTTT. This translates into CASSMMRGGRNTGELFF.

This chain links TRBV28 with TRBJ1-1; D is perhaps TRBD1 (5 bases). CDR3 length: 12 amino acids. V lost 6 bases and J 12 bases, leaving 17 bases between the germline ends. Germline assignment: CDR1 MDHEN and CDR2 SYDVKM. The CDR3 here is CASSSGGYRTFF. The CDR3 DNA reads TGTGCCAGCAGCTCGGGGGGGTATCGAACTTTCTTT.

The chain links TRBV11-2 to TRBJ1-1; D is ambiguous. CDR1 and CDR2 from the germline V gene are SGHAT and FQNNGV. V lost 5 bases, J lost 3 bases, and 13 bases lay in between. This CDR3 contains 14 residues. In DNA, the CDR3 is TGTGCCAGCAGCATGACGGTCGGGGACACTGAAGCTTTCTTT. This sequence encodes CASSMTVGDTEAFF.

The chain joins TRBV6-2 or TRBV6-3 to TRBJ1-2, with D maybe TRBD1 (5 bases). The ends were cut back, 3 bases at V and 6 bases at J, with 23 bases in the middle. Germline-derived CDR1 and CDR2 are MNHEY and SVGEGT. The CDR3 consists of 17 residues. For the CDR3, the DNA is TGTGCCAGCAGTTATGATTTACGCAGGGCCGACGGAGATGGCTACACCTTC. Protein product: CASSYDLRRADGDGYTF.

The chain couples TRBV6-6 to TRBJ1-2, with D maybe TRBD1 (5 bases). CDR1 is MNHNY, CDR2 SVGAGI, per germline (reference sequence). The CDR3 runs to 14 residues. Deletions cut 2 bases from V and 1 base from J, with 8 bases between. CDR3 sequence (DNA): TGTGCCAGCAGTTACGGTCAGGGTAACTATGGCTACACCTTC. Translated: CASSYGQGNYGYTF.

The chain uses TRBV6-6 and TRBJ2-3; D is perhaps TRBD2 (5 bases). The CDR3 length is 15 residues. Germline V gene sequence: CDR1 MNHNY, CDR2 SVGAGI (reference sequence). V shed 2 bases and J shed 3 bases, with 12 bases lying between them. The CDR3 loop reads CASSYPPGTTDTQYF. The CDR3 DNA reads TGTGCCAGCAGTTACCCGCCGGGAACTACAGATACGCAGTATTTT.

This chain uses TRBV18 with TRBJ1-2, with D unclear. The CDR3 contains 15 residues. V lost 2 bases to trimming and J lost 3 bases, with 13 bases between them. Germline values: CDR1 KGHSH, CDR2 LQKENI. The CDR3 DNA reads TGTGCCAGCTCACCATTGGAGGCTGACTACTATGGCTACACCTTC. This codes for CASSPLEADYYGYTF.

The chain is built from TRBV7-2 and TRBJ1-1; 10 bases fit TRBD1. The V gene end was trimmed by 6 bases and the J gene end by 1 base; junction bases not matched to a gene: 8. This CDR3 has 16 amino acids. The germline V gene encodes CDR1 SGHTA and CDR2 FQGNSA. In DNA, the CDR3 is TGTGCCAGCAGGAGCCGGGACAGGGGCAAGAACACTGAAGCTTTCTTT. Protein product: CASRSRDRGKNTEAFF.

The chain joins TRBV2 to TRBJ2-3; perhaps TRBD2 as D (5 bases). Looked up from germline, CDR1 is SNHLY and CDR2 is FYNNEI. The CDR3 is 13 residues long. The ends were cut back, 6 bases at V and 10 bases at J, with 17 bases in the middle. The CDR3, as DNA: TGTGCCAGCAGGAGGGCGGTGGTAGTTGCGCAGTATTTT. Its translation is CASRRAVVVAQYF.

The DNA for the CDR3 is TGTGCCACCAGCACTGGGGTCCGGGACAGGGTTCGGGGCTACACCTTC. This gives the protein CATSTGVRDRVRGYTF. This chain connects TRBV15 to TRBJ1-2; TRBD1 aligns across 9 bases. J was trimmed by 8 bases and V by 4 bases; bases with no gene match: 14. The CDR3 is 16 residues long. Germline loops: CDR1 LNHNV, CDR2 YYDKDF (reference sequence).

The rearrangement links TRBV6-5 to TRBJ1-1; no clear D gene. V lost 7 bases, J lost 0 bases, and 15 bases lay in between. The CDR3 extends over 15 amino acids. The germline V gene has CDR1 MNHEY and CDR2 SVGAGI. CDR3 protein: CASTRGGGVNTEAFF. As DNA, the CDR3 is TGTGCCAGCACCCGAGGAGGAGGTGTGAACACTGAAGCTTTCTTT.